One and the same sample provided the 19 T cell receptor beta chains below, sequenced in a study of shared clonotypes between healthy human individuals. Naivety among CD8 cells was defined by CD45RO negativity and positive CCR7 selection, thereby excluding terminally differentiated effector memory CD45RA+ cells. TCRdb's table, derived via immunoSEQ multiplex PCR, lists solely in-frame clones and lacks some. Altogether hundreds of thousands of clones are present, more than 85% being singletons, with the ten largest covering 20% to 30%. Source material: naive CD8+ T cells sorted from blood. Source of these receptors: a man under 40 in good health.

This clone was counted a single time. CDR3 bases: TGTGCCAGCAGCTTATCGGATACTAACACCGGGGAGCTGTTTTTT. It codes for CASSLSDTNTGELFF. The chain is built from TRBV11-3 and TRBJ2-2, with no clear D. Trimming pared 2 bases from V and 2 bases from J, leaving 9 bases between. Germline V gene sequence: CDR1 SGHNT, CDR2 YENEEA. This CDR3 is built from 15 residues.

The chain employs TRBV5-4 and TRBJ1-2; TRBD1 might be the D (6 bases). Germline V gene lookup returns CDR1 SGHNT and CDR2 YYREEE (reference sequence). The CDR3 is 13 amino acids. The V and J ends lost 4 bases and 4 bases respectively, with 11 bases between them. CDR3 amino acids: CASSHSGAYGYTF. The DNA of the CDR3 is TGTGCCAGCAGCCACTCAGGGGCCTATGGCTACACCTTC.

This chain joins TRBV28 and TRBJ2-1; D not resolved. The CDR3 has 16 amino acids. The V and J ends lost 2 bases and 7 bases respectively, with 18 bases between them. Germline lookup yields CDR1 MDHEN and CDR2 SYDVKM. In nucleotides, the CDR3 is TGTGCCAGCAGTTTAACCCGACCTGCGACCAAGAATGAGCAGTTCTTC. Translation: CASSLTRPATKNEQFF.

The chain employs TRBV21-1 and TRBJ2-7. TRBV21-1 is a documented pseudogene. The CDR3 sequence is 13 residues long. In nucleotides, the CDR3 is TGTGCCAGCAGCAAAGATAGGTCCTACGAGCAGTACTTC. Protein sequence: CASSKDRSYEQYF.

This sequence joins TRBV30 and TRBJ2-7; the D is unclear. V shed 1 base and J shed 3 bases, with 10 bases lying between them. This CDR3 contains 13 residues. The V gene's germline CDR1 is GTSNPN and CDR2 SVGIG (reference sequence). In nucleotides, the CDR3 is TGTGCCTGGAGTGAAGGTTATAACTACGAGCAGTACTTC. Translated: CAWSEGYNYEQYF.

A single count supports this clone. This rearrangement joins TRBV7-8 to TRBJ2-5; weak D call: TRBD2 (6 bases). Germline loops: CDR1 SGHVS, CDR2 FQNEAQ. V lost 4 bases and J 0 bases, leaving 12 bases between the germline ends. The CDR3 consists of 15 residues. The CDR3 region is CASSSWDSDQETQYF. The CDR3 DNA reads TGTGCCAGCAGCTCTTGGGACTCCGACCAAGAGACCCAGTACTTC.

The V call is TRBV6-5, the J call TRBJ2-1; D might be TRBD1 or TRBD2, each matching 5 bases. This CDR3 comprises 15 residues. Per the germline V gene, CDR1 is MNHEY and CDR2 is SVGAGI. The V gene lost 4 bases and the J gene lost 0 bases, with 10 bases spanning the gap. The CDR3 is CASSLGPPSYNEQFF. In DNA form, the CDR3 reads TGTGCCAGCAGTTTGGGACCACCCTCCTACAATGAGCAGTTCTTC.

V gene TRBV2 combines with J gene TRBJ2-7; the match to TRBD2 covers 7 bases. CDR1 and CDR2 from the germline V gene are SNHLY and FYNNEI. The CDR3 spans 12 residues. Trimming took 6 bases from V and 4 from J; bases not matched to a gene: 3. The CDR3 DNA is TGTGCCAGCAGGGGGGGGAAGTACGAGCAGTACTTC. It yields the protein CASRGGKYEQYF.

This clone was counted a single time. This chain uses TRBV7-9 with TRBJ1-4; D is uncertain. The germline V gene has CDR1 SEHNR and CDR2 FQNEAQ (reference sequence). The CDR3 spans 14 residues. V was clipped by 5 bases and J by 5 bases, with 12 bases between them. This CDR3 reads CASSQAPSNEKLFF. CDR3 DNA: TGTGCCAGCAGCCAGGCTCCCTCCAATGAAAAACTGTTTTTT.

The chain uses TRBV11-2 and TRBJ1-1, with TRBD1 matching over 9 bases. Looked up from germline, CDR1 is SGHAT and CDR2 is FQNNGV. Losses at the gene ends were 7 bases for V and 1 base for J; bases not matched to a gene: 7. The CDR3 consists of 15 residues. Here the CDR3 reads CASTTTGGSNTEAFF. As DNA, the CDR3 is TGTGCCAGCACAACGACAGGGGGTTCGAACACTGAAGCTTTCTTT.

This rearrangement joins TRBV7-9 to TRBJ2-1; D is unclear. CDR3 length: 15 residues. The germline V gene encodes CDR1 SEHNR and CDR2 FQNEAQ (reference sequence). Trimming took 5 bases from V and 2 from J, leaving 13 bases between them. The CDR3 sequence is CASSHSSGPYNEQFF. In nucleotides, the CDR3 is TGTGCCAGCAGCCACTCGTCCGGGCCCTACAATGAGCAGTTCTTC.

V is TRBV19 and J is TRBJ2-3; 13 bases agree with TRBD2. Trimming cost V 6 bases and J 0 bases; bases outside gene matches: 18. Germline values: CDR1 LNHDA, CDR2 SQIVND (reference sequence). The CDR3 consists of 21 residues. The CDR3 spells CASSPEGVTSGRSLSTDTQYF. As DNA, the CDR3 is TGTGCCAGTAGCCCTGAGGGGGTGACTAGCGGGAGGAGTTTAAGCACAGATACGCAGTATTTT. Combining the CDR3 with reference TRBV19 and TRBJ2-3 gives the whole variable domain DGGITQSPKYLFRKEGQNVTLSCEQNLNHDAMYWYRQDPGQGLRLIYYSQIVNDFQKGDIAEGYSVSREKKESFPLTVTSAQKNPTAFYLCASSPEGVTSGRSLSTDTQYFGPGTRLTVL.

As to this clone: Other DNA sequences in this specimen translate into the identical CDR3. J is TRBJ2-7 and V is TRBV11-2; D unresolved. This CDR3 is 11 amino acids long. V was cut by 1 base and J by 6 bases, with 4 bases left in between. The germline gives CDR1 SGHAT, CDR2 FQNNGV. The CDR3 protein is CASSLVSEQYF. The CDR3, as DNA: TGTGCCAGCAGCTTAGTTAGCGAGCAGTACTTC.

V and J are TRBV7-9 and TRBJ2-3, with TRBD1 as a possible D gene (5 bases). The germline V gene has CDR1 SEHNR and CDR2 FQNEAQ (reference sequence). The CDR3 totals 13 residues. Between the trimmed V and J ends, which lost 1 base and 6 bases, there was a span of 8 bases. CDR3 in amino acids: CASSLGTRDTQYF. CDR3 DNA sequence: TGTGCCAGCAGCTTAGGGACAAGGGATACGCAGTATTTT.

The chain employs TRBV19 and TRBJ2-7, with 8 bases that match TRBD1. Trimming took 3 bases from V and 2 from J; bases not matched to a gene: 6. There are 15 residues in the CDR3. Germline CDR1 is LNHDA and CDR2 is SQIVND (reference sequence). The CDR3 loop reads CASSIIQGEPYEQYF. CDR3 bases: TGTGCCAGTAGTATCATACAGGGGGAGCCCTACGAGCAGTACTTC.

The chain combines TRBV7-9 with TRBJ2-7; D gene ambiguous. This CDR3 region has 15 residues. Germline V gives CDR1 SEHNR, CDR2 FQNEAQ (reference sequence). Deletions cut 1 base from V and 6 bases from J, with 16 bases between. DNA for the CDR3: TGTGCCAGCAGCTTAGAAGGGAATCTACACCTCGAGCAGTACTTC. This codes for CASSLEGNLHLEQYF. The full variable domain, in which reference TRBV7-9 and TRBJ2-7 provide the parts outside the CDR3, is DTGVSQNPRHKITKRGQNVTFRCDPISEHNRLYWYRQTLGQGPEFLTYFQNEAQLEKSRLLSDRFSAERPKGSFSTLEIQRTEQGDSAMYLCASSLEGNLHLEQYFGPGTRLTVT.

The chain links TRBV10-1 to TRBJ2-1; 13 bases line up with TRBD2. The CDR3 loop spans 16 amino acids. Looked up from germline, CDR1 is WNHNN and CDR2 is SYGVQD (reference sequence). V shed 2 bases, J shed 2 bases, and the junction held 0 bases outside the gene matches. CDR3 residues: CASSETSGRAYNEQFF. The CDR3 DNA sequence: TGCGCCAGCAGTGAGACTAGCGGGAGGGCCTACAATGAGCAGTTCTTC.

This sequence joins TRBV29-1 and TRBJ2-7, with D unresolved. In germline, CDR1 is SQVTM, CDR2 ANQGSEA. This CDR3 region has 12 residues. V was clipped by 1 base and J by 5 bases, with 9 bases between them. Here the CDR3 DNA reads TGCAGCGTTGAAGTCCTCGGAGACGAGCAGTACTTC. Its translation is CSVEVLGDEQYF.

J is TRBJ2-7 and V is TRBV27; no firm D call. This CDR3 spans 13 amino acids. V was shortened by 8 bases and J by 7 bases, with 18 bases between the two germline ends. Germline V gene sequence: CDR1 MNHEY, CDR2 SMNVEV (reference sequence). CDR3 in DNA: TGTGCCAGCCGGGCCATCACCCGGGCAGAGCAGTACTTC. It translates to CASRAITRAEQYF.